This T cell receptor beta chain was sequenced during a study of cytomegalovirus exposure and HLA in healthy donors. General study findings and limits: Earlier analysis yielded a pattern in which most TCR beta V segments were productive about 87% or about 30% of the time. Researchers reported in a later analysis that a missense DCLRE1C variant was tied to TCR beta V- and J-gene trimming.

Worth noting for this clone: The antigen is unknown.

Amplification used 60 Vbeta primers and 13 Jbeta primers. Method: immunoSEQ multiplex PCR; TCRdb's copy keeps in-frame clones and lacks some. Here the sample spans more than 85,000 clones, 65% to 80% being singletons. Germline values: CDR1 GTSNPN, CDR2 SVGIG (reference sequence). This CDR3 has 15 residues. V trimming: 4 bases; J trimming: 3 bases; junction bases outside the gene matches: 8. Sequencing used PBMCs. The receptor comes from a man aged 25-45 years in good health and CMV-seropositive. V and J are TRBV30 and TRBJ1-2; TRBD1 aligns across 10 bases. CDR3 region: CAWNKGGTGDYGYTF. CDR3 bases: TGTGCCTGGAACAAAGGGGGGACAGGGGACTATGGCTACACCTTC. Using reference TRBV30 and TRBJ1-2 for the parts outside the CDR3, the full variable domain is SQTIHQWPATLVQPVGSPLSLECTVEGTSNPNLYWYRQAAGRGLQLLFYSVGIGQISSEVPQNLSASRPQDRQFILSSKKLLLSDSGFYLCAWNKGGTGDYGYTFGSGTRLTVV.